The T cell receptor (beta chain) described here comes from a study of T cells in Graves' hyperthyroidism and ophthalmopathy. Study in general: Peripheral blood was taken when the disease was first diagnosed, before any treatment began.

This CDR3 has 16 residues. Per the germline V gene, CDR1 is MNHEY and CDR2 is SVGEGT. The V gene end was trimmed by 4 bases and the J gene end by 7 bases; junction bases not matched to a gene: 12. When hyperthyroidism was first diagnosed, the blood sample was taken, preceding any ophthalmopathy symptoms. TCR beta CDR3 regions were amplified from RNA transcripts. A set of HTBI primers served as the primers for a first-round RT-PCR of the TCR CDR3. Each CDR3 protein gets one entry after TCRdb re-called the multiplex PCR reads with MiXCR. The sample yields some 250,000 distinct CDR3 sequences, approximately 16% seen once.

The source is a woman aged 45-65 years with Graves' hyperthyroidism that later progressed to Graves' ophthalmopathy. The chain uses TRBV6-2 or TRBV6-3 and TRBJ1-1, with TRBD1 identical over 10 bases. The sample comprised blood. The CDR3 bases are TGTGCCAGCAGTTTCTCGTTGACAGGGGGCGCAGGTGAAGCTTTCTTT. Protein product: CASSFSLTGGAGEAFF.